These 30 T cell receptor beta chains originate from one sample sequenced in a study of T cell responses to AZD1222 COVID-19 vaccine. Clones were read by immunoSEQ multiplex PCR, and TCRdb kept only the in-frame ones, dropping some. The table shows more than 150,000 clones, with nearly 95% occurring only once. The source material was peripheral blood, sampled 28 days after the second AZD1222 dose. These receptors were obtained from an adult who received the AZD1222 COVID-19 vaccine.

This rearrangement joins TRBV6-6 to TRBJ2-1; D unresolved. V gave up 6 bases and J gave up 7 bases, with 10 bases separating them. This CDR3 is built from 12 residues. Germline CDR1 reads MNHNY; CDR2 reads SVGAGI (reference sequence). DNA of the CDR3: TGTGCCAGCAGCTATGGTCGTAATGAGCAGTTCTTC. It encodes CASSYGRNEQFF.

To note about this clone: Within the sample, other DNA sequences also encode this same CDR3. This chain uses TRBV12-3 or TRBV12-4 with TRBJ1-5; D not certain. The length of the CDR3 is 13 residues. Between the trimmed V and J ends, which lost 0 bases and 4 bases, there was a span of 4 bases. The CDR3 bases are TGTGCCAGCAGTTTAGCGGGGAATCAGCCCCAGCATTTT. It translates to CASSLAGNQPQHF.

The chain carries TRBV5-1 and TRBJ2-1; 7 nucleotides align to TRBD1. The trim removed 4 bases at V and 10 bases at J, leaving 8 bases unmatched. Germline V CDR1 and CDR2: SGHRS, YFSETQ. This CDR3 region has 13 residues. CDR3: CASSQRQGQEQFF. CDR3 sequence (DNA): TGCGCCAGCAGCCAACGACAGGGCCAAGAGCAGTTCTTC.

The chain is built from TRBV12-3 or TRBV12-4 and TRBJ1-1, with D perhaps TRBD1 (5 bases). V was cut by 7 bases and J by 4 bases, with 7 bases left in between. The CDR3 contains 11 residues. CDR3 DNA sequence: TGTGCCAGCAAGGGGTTCACTGAAGCTTTCTTT. Its translation is CASKGFTEAFF.

The chain joins TRBV30 to TRBJ1-2; a weak D match, TRBD1 (6 bases). CDR1 is GTSNPN and CDR2 is SVGIG in the germline V gene (reference sequence). Trimming removed 4 bases from V and 4 bases from J, with 16 bases in between. The CDR3 sequence is 14 residues long. CDR3 sequence (DNA): TGTGCCTGGACCCGGGACACGAATTCCTATGGCTACACCTTC. This gives the protein CAWTRDTNSYGYTF.

The V call is TRBV5-4, the J call TRBJ2-5; 12 bases line up with TRBD2. Germline V CDR1 and CDR2: SGHNT, YYREEE (reference sequence). Trimming removed 0 bases from V and 5 bases from J; junction bases left unmatched: 8. The CDR3 runs to 17 residues. In nucleotides, the CDR3 is TGTGCCAGCAGCTTGGACGGTCTAGCGGGGGGGCCGGAGACCCAGTACTTC. It encodes CASSLDGLAGGPETQYF.

This clone was detected once. The rearrangement uses TRBV7-8 and TRBJ2-7, with D unclear. V lost 5 bases and J 2 bases, leaving 4 bases between the germline ends. The CDR3 contains 11 residues. The germline V gene has CDR1 SGHVS and CDR2 FQNEAQ. The CDR3 reads CASSPAYEQYF. CDR3 DNA sequence: TGTGCCAGCAGCCCGGCCTACGAGCAGTACTTC.

This clone was detected only a few times. Other nucleotide sequences in the sample specify the same CDR3. The chain combines TRBV5-1 with TRBJ1-4; maybe TRBD1 (6 bases). Germline V lookup: CDR1 SGHRS, CDR2 YFSETQ. The ends were cut back, 4 bases at V and 2 bases at J, with 9 bases in the middle. The CDR3 loop spans 14 amino acids. CDR3 sequence reads: CASSPGQTNEKLFF. CDR3 sequence (DNA): TGCGCCAGCAGCCCCGGACAGACTAATGAAAAACTGTTTTTT.

The V call is TRBV5-1, the J call TRBJ2-1; 10 bases are shared with TRBD1. The CDR3 contains 15 residues. CDR1 is SGHRS, CDR2 YFSETQ, per germline. Trimming removed 1 base from V and 8 bases from J; junction bases left unmatched: 6. The CDR3 region has the DNA TGCGCCAGCAGCTTGCGGACAGGGGGTTCGGATGAGCAGTTCTTC. It translates to CASSLRTGGSDEQFF.

The chain combines TRBV4-3 with TRBJ2-5, with TRBD2 matching 15 bases. Germline-derived CDR1 and CDR2 are LGHNA and YSLEER. The CDR3 is 17 amino acids. Germline trimming cut 1 base from V and 5 bases from J; bases unmatched to any gene: 5. Written as DNA, the CDR3 is TGCGCCAGCAGCCAAGGGACTAGCGGGGGGGCTTTGGAGACCCAGTACTTC. Translated, it gives CASSQGTSGGALETQYF.

This chain links TRBV2 with TRBJ2-7, with 10 bases aligning to TRBD1. This CDR3 has 14 amino acids. Germline V gives CDR1 SNHLY, CDR2 FYNNEI. V lost 4 bases and J lost 2; bases outside the gene matches: 2. The CDR3 sequence: CASSAGQGTYEQYF. CDR3 DNA: TGTGCCAGCAGTGCGGGACAGGGGACCTACGAGCAGTACTTC.

This sequence joins TRBV2 and TRBJ2-1; D unresolved. Germline-derived CDR1 and CDR2 are SNHLY and FYNNEI. CDR3 length equals 13 residues. Trimming took off 2 bases at V and 7 bases at J, with 9 bases between the two ends. CDR3 loop: CASSEFPENEQFF. The CDR3 DNA sequence: TGTGCCAGCAGTGAATTTCCAGAAAATGAGCAGTTCTTC. Filled out from reference TRBV2 and TRBJ2-1, the complete variable domain reads EPEVTQTPSHQVTQMGQEVILRCVPISNHLYFYWYRQILGQKVEFLVSFYNNEISEKSEIFDDQFSVERPDGSNFTLKIRSTKLEDSAMYFCASSEFPENEQFFGPGTRLTVL.

The genes are TRBV27 and TRBJ1-1; perhaps TRBD1 as D (5 bases). Germline lookup yields CDR1 MNHEY and CDR2 SMNVEV (reference sequence). The V end lost 3 bases, the J end lost 1 base, and 9 bases lay between the germline ends. This CDR3 has 14 residues. CDR3 in DNA: TGTGCCAGCAGTTTGGGGACGGGGAACACTGAAGCTTTCTTT. This sequence encodes CASSLGTGNTEAFF.

The J gene is TRBJ1-4, the V gene TRBV12-3 or TRBV12-4; no clear D gene. Deletions cut 3 bases from V and 7 bases from J, with 9 bases between. CDR3 length: 13 residues. This CDR3 is CASSLRVGEKLFF. CDR3 in DNA: TGTGCCAGCAGTTTGAGGGTGGGTGAAAAACTGTTTTTT.

J is TRBJ2-1 and V is TRBV5-1; 7 bases line up with TRBD2. The CDR3 contains 16 residues. Germline V gene lookup returns CDR1 SGHRS and CDR2 YFSETQ. V shed 2 bases and J 7 bases; nucleotides not matched to a gene: 12. CDR3 region: CASSLRAGEGNNEQFF. The CDR3 nucleotides are TGCGCCAGCAGCTTACGGGCGGGAGAAGGTAATAATGAGCAGTTCTTC.

The rearrangement joins TRBV7-9 to TRBJ2-1, with D possibly TRBD2 on 6 matching bases. This CDR3 region has 13 residues. In germline, CDR1 is SEHNR, CDR2 FQNEAQ (reference sequence). Between the trimmed V and J ends, which lost 6 bases and 5 bases, there was a span of 11 bases. CDR3: CASRRRENNEQFF. CDR3 DNA: TGTGCCAGCAGGAGGAGGGAGAACAATGAGCAGTTCTTC.

The chain carries TRBV7-9 and TRBJ1-3; possible D gene TRBD1, 5 bases. The CDR3 consists of 15 residues. V dropped 9 bases and J dropped 0 bases, with 15 bases sitting between them. Per germline, CDR1 SEHNR and CDR2 FQNEAQ (reference sequence). CDR3 residues: CASSGQRGSGNTIYF. The CDR3 DNA reads as TGTGCCAGTTCGGGGCAGAGAGGCTCTGGAAACACCATATATTTT.

This chain links TRBV19 with TRBJ1-2; TRBD1 is a possible D gene (6 bases). The ends were cut back, 3 bases at V and 0 bases at J, with 11 bases in the middle. Germline values: CDR1 LNHDA, CDR2 SQIVND (reference sequence). The CDR3 is 15 amino acids. The CDR3 sequence is CASSIGTTANYGYTF. The CDR3 DNA reads TGTGCCAGTAGTATCGGGACAACAGCTAACTATGGCTACACCTTC.

This CDR3 is CASSATSGGYNEQFF. DNA for the CDR3: TGCGCCAGCAGCGCGACTAGCGGGGGGTACAATGAGCAGTTCTTC. The chain joins TRBV5-1 to TRBJ2-1; 13 positions match TRBD2. This CDR3 contains 15 residues. The germline gives CDR1 SGHRS, CDR2 YFSETQ. Losses at the gene ends were 4 bases for V and 4 bases for J; bases not matched to a gene: 2.

The gene calls are TRBV6-6 and TRBJ1-5; TRBD1 is a possible D gene (5 bases). Germline CDR1 is MNHNY and CDR2 is SVGAGI (reference sequence). V was trimmed by 6 bases and J by 1 base, leaving 22 bases between them. This CDR3 is 18 amino acids long. CDR3 nucleotides: TGTGCCAGCAGCCGAAAGGGTCTACAGGACTTCAGCAATCAGCCCCAGCATTTT. This translates into CASSRKGLQDFSNQPQHF.

The J gene is TRBJ2-5, the V gene TRBV10-2; the match to TRBD2 covers 7 bases. The J segment lost 2 bases and the V segment lost 6 bases, leaving 3 bases of the junction unmatched. Germline-derived CDR1 and CDR2 are WSHSY and SAAADI. There are 13 residues in the CDR3. In DNA, the CDR3 is TGCGCCAGCAGGCGGGGGAAACAAGAGACCCAGTACTTC. This translates into CASRRGKQETQYF.

The V call is TRBV5-8, the J call TRBJ1-2; the D gene is possibly TRBD1 (5 bases). V was shortened by 7 bases and J by 1 base, with 23 bases between the two germline ends. Germline V gene lookup returns CDR1 SGHTS and CDR2 YDEGEE. The CDR3 is made up of 17 amino acids. The CDR3 loop is CASSNHPDTKLNYGYTF. Here the CDR3 DNA reads TGTGCCAGCTCAAACCACCCGGACACCAAACTTAACTATGGCTACACCTTC.

This chain links TRBV6-2 or TRBV6-3 with TRBJ2-7, with 9 nucleotides matching TRBD1. This CDR3 is built from 16 residues. V trimming: 2 bases; J trimming: 6 bases; junction bases outside the gene matches: 11. Germline CDR1 reads MNHEY; CDR2 reads SVGEGT. This CDR3 is CASSYGGTGRGFEQYF. CDR3 nucleotides: TGTGCCAGCAGTTACGGGGGGACAGGGCGAGGTTTCGAGCAGTACTTC.

Only one count was recorded for this clone. This chain links TRBV7-9 with TRBJ1-3; tentatively, D is TRBD1 (6 bases). CDR3 size: 17 residues. The ends were cut back, 2 bases at V and 4 bases at J, with 18 bases in the middle. CDR1 and CDR2 (germline): SEHNR, FQNEAQ (reference sequence). The CDR3 DNA follows: TGTGCCAGCAGCTTAAGAACCGGCAGGGGAGCCGGAAACACCATATATTTT. Its protein is CASSLRTGRGAGNTIYF. The full variable domain, in which reference TRBV7-9 and TRBJ1-3 provide the parts outside the CDR3, is DTGVSQNPRHKITKRGQNVTFRCDPISEHNRLYWYRQTLGQGPEFLTYFQNEAQLEKSRLLSDRFSAERPKGSFSTLEIQRTEQGDSAMYLCASSLRTGRGAGNTIYFGEGSWLTVV.

This clone was counted a single time. V is TRBV19 and J is TRBJ2-3; 7 bases align to TRBD1. The junction had 12 bases not matched to a gene; V was cut back by 6 bases and J by 3 bases. The CDR3 contains 16 residues. Germline values: CDR1 LNHDA, CDR2 SQIVND (reference sequence). The CDR3 nucleotides read TGTGCCAGTAGCCTCGAGGGGGCGGTTGGTACAGATACGCAGTATTTT. Its translation is CASSLEGAVGTDTQYF. Variable domain in full (rest from reference TRBV19 and TRBJ2-3): DGGITQSPKYLFRKEGQNVTLSCEQNLNHDAMYWYRQDPGQGLRLIYYSQIVNDFQKGDIAEGYSVSREKKESFPLTVTSAQKNPTAFYLCASSLEGAVGTDTQYFGPGTRLTVL.

The CDR3 loop is CSAGDRHEAFF. DNA for the CDR3: TGCAGTGCCGGCGACAGGCATGAAGCTTTCTTT. This chain joins TRBV20-1 and TRBJ1-1, with D possibly being TRBD1 (6 bases). Per germline, CDR1 DFQATT and CDR2 SNEGSKA (reference sequence). This CDR3 spans 11 amino acids. The germline V and J ends were trimmed by 6 bases and 7 bases, with 12 bases remaining between them.

The V call is TRBV11-3, the J call TRBJ2-2, with 10 bases lining up with TRBD2. Germline CDR1 is SGHNT and CDR2 is YENEEA. With V trimmed by 4 bases and J by 8 bases, 10 bases remained unmatched. The CDR3 is 16 residues long. CDR3 nucleotides: TGTGCCAGCAGCTCTAGCGGGGGACATCCCGTGGGGGAGCTGTTTTTT. The encoded protein is CASSSSGGHPVGELFF.

The chain has TRBV7-6 and TRBJ2-1, with D uncertain. The length of the CDR3 is 16 residues. Germline V gives CDR1 SGHVS, CDR2 FNYEAQ. With 2 bases removed from V and 6 bases from J, the gap between germline ends came to 17 bases. CDR3 sequence: CASSLLGPALSNEQFF. CDR3 DNA: TGTGCCAGCAGCTTATTAGGTCCGGCCTTATCCAATGAGCAGTTCTTC.

The chain combines TRBV6-1 with TRBJ1-5; no clear D. The CDR3 spans 13 residues. Germline loops: CDR1 MNHNS, CDR2 SASEGT. V gave up 1 base and J gave up 7 bases, with 8 bases separating them. This CDR3 is CASSEGYMQPQHF. The CDR3 coding sequence is TGTGCCAGCAGTGAAGGGTACATGCAGCCCCAGCATTTT.

V gene TRBV5-4 combines with J gene TRBJ2-7, with D possibly being TRBD2 (6 bases). Trimming left V 4 bases short and J 2 bases short, with 19 bases between. Germline lookup yields CDR1 SGHNT and CDR2 YYREEE (reference sequence). CDR3 length: 16 residues. The chain's CDR3 is CASSLGGASPAYEQYF. CDR3 coding DNA: TGTGCCAGCAGCCTTGGCGGGGCTAGCCCTGCCTACGAGCAGTACTTC.